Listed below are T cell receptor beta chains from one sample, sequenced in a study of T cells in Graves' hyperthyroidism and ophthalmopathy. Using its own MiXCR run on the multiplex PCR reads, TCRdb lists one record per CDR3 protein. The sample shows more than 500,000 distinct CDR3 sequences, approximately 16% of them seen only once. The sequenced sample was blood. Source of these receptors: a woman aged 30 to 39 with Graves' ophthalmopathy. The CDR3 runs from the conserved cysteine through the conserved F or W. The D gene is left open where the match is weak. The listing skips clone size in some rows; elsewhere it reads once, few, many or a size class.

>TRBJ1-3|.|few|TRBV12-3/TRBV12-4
TGTGCCAGCAGTTTAAGGGCCGCCTCTGGAAACACCATATATTTT
CASSLRAASGNTIYF
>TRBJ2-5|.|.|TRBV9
TGTGCCAGCAGCGTGGGTAGCAGTGAGACCCAGTACTTC
CASSVGSSETQYF
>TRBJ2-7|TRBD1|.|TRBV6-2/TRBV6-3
TGTGCCAGCAGGGGCCCGGGACAGGGGGCGAAAGACGAGCAGTACTTC
CASRGPGQGAKDEQYF
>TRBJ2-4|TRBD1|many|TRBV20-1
TGCAGTGCTAGAGATTTAGCAGGGGGCATTGTCAAAAACATTCAGTACTTC
CSARDLAGGIVKNIQYF
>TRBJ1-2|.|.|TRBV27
TGTGCCAGCAGTCCAGTTACAGGTTACTATGGCTACACCTTC
CASSPVTGYYGYTF
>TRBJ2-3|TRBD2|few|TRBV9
TGTGCCAGCAGCGGAGGAGCGGGATTGTCAGATACGCAGTATTTT
CASSGGAGLSDTQYF
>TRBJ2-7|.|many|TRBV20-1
TGCAGTGCTAGAGAGGGGCACAACTACGAGCAGTACTTC
CSAREGHNYEQYF
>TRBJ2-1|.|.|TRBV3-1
TGTGCCAGCAGTAACTCGGAGGGCCAGATTCCCATCCGGTTCTTC
CASSNSEGQIPIRFF
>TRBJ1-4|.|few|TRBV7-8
TGTGCCAGCAGCCCTCTTGGAGACAGTAGCTTGTATGGGGAAAAACTGTTTTTT
CASSPLGDSSLYGEKLFF
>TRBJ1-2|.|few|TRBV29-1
TGCAGCGTTGCAACAACAACTTATAACTATGGCTACACCTTC
CSVATTTYNYGYTF
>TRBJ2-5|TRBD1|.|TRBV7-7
TGTGCCAGCAGCCGATTTAGGACAGGGGGCGCAGGGAGGGAGACCCAGTACTTC
CASSRFRTGGAGRETQYF